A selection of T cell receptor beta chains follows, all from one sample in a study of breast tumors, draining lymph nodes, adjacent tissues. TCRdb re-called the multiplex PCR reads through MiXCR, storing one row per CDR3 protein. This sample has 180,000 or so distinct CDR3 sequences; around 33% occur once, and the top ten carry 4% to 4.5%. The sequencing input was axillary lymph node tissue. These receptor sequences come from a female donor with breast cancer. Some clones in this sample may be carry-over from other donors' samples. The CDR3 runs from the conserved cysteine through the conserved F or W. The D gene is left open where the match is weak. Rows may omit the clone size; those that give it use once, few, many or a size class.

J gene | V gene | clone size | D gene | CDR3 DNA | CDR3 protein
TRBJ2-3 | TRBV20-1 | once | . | TGCAGTGCCAGCGGCGGGCTTTCGTATACGCAGTATTTT | CSASGGLSYTQYF
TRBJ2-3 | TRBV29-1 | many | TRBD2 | TGCAGCGTTGAAGGGACTAGCGGGGTCACAGATACGCAGTATTTT | CSVEGTSGVTDTQYF
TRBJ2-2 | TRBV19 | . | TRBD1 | TGTGCCAGTAGTATCCTCGGACAGGGAAAAGGTACCGGGGAGCTGTTTTTT | CASSILGQGKGTGELFF
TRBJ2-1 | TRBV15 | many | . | TGTGCCACCAGCAGAGGTGGGTCGACGGTTGAGCAGTTCTTC | CATSRGGSTVEQFF
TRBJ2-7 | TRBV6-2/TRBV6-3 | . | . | TGTGCCAGCAGTGACTCCCAGGGGGACTCCTCCTACGAGCAGTACTTC | CASSDSQGDSSYEQYF
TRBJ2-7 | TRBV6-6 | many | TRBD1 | TGTGCCAGCAGCCCGACAGGGAAGTACGAGCAGTACTTC | CASSPTGKYEQYF
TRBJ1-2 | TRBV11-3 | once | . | TGTGCCAGCAGCTTAGTCAGGGGTAACTATGGCTACACCTTC | CASSLVRGNYGYTF
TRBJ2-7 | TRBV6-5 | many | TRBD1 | TGTGCCAGCAGTTACTACCGACAGGGGGCCGACTCCTACGAGCAGTACTTC | CASSYYRQGADSYEQYF
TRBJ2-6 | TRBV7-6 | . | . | TGTGCCAGCAGCCCGGGGTCCAACGTCCTGACTTTC | CASSPGSNVLTF
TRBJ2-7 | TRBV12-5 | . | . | TGTGCTAGTGGTTCTCAAGACTTCCCCCTCTACGAGCAGTACTTC | CASGSQDFPLYEQYF
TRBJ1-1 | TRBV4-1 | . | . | TGCGCCAGCAGCCAAGCCCGCGGGGTCATGAACACTGAAGCTTTCTTT | CASSQARGVMNTEAFF
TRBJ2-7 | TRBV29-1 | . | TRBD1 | TGCAGCGGTTCAGCAGGGGGTAAATACGAGCAGTACTTC | CSGSAGGKYEQYF
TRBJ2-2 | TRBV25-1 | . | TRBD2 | TGTGCCAGCAGTGAAGGGGGCGGGAGGATCCCCAGCGAGGAGCTGTTTTTT | CASSEGGGRIPSEELFF
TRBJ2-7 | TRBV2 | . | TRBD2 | TGTGCCAGCAGTGTTCGGACTAGCGGGGGGGCCCCTGATCCCTACGAGCAGTATTTC | CASSVRTSGGAPDPYEQYF
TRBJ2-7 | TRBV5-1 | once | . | TGCGCCGGCAGCACGGACGGGGGACTCTACGAGCAGTACTTC | CAGSTDGGLYEQYF
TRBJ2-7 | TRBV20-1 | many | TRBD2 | TGCAGTGCTCCGCGGCTAGCGGGGACATCCTACGAGCAGTACTTC | CSAPRLAGTSYEQYF
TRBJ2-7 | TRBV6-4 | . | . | TGTGCCAGCAGTCACTCTCCCCGGGGAATGCCGTCCTACGAGCAGTACTTC | CASSHSPRGMPSYEQYF
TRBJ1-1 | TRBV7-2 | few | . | TGTGCCAGCAGCTTAGCCACGTGGAACACTGAAGCTTTCTTT | CASSLATWNTEAFF
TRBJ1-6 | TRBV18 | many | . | TGTGCCAGCTCACCAAGGGAAGGGGCAAATTCACCCCTCCACTTT | CASSPREGANSPLHF
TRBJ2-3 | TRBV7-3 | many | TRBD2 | TGTGCCAGCAGCTTAACGTGGGAGGGGTCAGATACGCAGTATTTT | CASSLTWEGSDTQYF
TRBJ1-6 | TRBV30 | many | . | TGTGCCTGGAGTGTGGGTGGGAATTCACCCCTCCACTTT | CAWSVGGNSPLHF
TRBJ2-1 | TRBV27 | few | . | TGTGCCAGCAGCAGCCTTTTTGGTAAGCAGTTCTTC | CASSSLFGKQFF
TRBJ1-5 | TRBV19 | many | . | TGTGCCAGTAGTATTATTATCGATTTGGGCAATCAGCCCCAGCATTTT | CASSIIIDLGNQPQHF
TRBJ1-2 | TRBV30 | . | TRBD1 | TGTGCCTGGAGCCGAGGGCCGGGACAGGGAGACTATGGCTACACCTTC | CAWSRGPGQGDYGYTF
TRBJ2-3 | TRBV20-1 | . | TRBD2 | TGCAGTGCCGACCCACTAGCGGGAGGGTACAATGAGCAGTATTTT | CSADPLAGGYNEQYF
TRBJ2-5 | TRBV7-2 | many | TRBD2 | TGTGCCAGCAGCTCACGACGGACTAGCGAAGAGACCCAGTACTTC | CASSSRRTSEETQYF
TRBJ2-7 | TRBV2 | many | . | TGTGCCAGCAGTGTTAGGGGGGGCTTCGACGAGCAGTACTTC | CASSVRGGFDEQYF
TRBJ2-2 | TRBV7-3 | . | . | TGTGCCAGCAGCTTAAAGAAAGGGACCGGGGAGCTGTTTTTT | CASSLKKGTGELFF
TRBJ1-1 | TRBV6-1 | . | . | TGTGCCAGCAGGGTACAGGGGAACACTGAAGCTTTCTTT | CASRVQGNTEAFF
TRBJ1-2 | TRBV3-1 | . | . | TGTGCCAGCAGCCCGTACAGGGATATGAGCTATGGCTACACCTTC | CASSPYRDMSYGYTF
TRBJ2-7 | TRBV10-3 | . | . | TGTGCCATCAGTGAAGGACTGGCGGATCTCTCCTACGAGCAGTGCTTC | CAISEGLADLSYEQCF
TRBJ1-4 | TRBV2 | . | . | TGTGCCAGCGGTGATACAGGGACCGGTGAAAAACTGTTTTTT | CASGDTGTGEKLFF
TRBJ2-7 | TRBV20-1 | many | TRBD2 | TGCAGTGCTTTAAGCCCTCTAGCGGGAGTGAACGAGCAGTACTTC | CSALSPLAGVNEQYF
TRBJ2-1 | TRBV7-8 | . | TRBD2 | TGTGCCAGCAGTTTATGGTATCTCGGGGCTAGCGGGAAGGACAATGAGCAGTTCTTC | CASSLWYLGASGKDNEQFF
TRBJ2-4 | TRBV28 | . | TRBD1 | TGTGCCAGCAGGGGGGCCGGGACAGGAAGGGAGAACATTCAGTACTTC | CASRGAGTGRENIQYF
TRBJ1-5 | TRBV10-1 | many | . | TGCGCCAGGAGCGACAGCTACAATCAGCCCCAGCATTTT | CARSDSYNQPQHF
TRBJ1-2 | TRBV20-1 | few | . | TGCAGTGCTATAATTCTAGGGTATGGCTACACCTTC | CSAIILGYGYTF
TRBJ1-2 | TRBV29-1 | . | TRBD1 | TGCAGTGATTACCCCGGGACAGGGGGTGGCTACACCTTC | CSDYPGTGGGYTF
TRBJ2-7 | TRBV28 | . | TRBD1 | TGTGCCAGTGACAACAGGGGGGCATCCTACGAGCAGTACTTC | CASDNRGASYEQYF
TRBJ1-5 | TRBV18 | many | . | TGTGCCAGCTCACCCTACCCGCCCAGGTTGGGCAATCAGCCCCAGCATTTT | CASSPYPPRLGNQPQHF
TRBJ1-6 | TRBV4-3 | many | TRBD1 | TGCGCCAGCAGCCAAGATGGCAGGGGGCTTTCACCCCTCCACTTT | CASSQDGRGLSPLHF
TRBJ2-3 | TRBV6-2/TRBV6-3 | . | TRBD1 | TGTGCCAGCAGTCCCGGGACAGGGGGCACAGATACGCAGTATTTT | CASSPGTGGTDTQYF
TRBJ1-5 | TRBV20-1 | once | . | TGCAGTGCTAGTACGGGGGGACATCGCAATCAGCCCCAGCATTTT | CSASTGGHRNQPQHF
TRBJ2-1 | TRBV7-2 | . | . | TGTGCCAGCAGCCCCGGTAGGGGGTACAATGAGCAGGTCTTC | CASSPGRGYNEQVF
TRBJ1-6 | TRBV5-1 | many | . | TGCGCCAGCACCCCGGGGGGGGGGTACTCACCCCTCCACTTT | CASTPGGGYSPLHF
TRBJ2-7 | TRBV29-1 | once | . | TGCAGCATTATGTCAGGAGGACCAATCCACGAGCAGTACTTC | CSIMSGGPIHEQYF
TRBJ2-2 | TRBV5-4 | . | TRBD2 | TGTGCCAGCAGCTTGGGACTAGCGGGAGGTACCGGCGGGGAGCTGTTTTTT | CASSLGLAGGTGGELFF
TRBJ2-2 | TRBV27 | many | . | TGTGCCAGCAGTTACAGCGTACCGGACTGGTCGAACACCGGGGAGCTGTTTTTT | CASSYSVPDWSNTGELFF
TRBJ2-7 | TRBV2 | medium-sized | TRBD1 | TGTGCCAGCGCGGGACAGGGGGCGCTTGAGCAGTACTTC | CASAGQGALEQYF
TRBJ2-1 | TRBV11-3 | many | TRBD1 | TGTGCCAGCAGCTTGGGGACAGGGTACGGCTCTGAGCAGTTCTTC | CASSLGTGYGSEQFF
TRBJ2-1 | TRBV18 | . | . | TGTGCCAGCTCATTCGATCAATACAATGAGCAGTTCTTC | CASSFDQYNEQFF
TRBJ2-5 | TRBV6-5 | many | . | TGTGCCAGCACCAACACAGGGGGAGGGGAGACCCAGTACTTC | CASTNTGGGETQYF
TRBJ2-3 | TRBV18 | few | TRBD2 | TGTGCCAGCTCACCCACCTTGAGACTAGCGGGGAACACAGATACGCAGTATTTT | CASSPTLRLAGNTDTQYF
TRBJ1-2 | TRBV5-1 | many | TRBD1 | TGCGCCAGCAGCCCAACCACAGGGGGGGCGGCTGGCTACACCTTC | CASSPTTGGAAGYTF
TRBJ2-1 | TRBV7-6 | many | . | TGTGCCAGCAGCAGTTGGGGGGGCGATGAGCAGTTCTTC | CASSSWGGDEQFF
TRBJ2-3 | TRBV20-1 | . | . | TGCAGTGCCGCGGCGGGGGCGGGAGGCACAGATACGCAGTATTTT | CSAAAGAGGTDTQYF